The rows below give T cell receptor beta chains drawn from one sample of a study of regulatory T cells in long-lasting Graves disease. Using its own MiXCR run on the multiplex PCR reads, TCRdb lists one record per CDR3 protein. The table includes about 240,000 distinct CDR3 sequences, around 21% detected once. Sequenced here: peripheral blood mononuclear cells (PBMCs), sampled at new diagnosis, from a patient treated with antithyroid drugs. These receptors were obtained from a female donor with Graves disease. CDR3s include the opening cysteine and the closing phenylalanine or tryptophan. A D gene is named only where the DNA matches it firmly. The listing skips clone size in some rows; elsewhere it reads once, few, many or a size class.

D gene	V gene	clone size	J gene	CDR3 protein
NA	TRBV6-1	many	TRBJ1-2	CASTNNYGYTF
TRBD2	TRBV20-1	NA	TRBJ2-2	CSARGLAALNTGELFF
TRBD1	TRBV27	few	TRBJ1-6	CASSIETGMGSPLHF
NA	TRBV12-3/TRBV12-4	many	TRBJ1-5	CASSFRNEGNQPQHF
NA	TRBV28	many	TRBJ1-5	CASKEGGANQPQHF
TRBD1	TRBV4-3	few	TRBJ1-2	CASSQEIQIGTGGQGYTF
TRBD1	TRBV20-1	NA	TRBJ2-3	CSALGQGGDTQYF
TRBD2	TRBV6-2/TRBV6-3	many	TRBJ2-5	CASSYVGAGGQETQYF
NA	TRBV5-5	many	TRBJ2-4	CASSLRQGLLGKNIQYF
TRBD2	TRBV3-1	many	TRBJ2-2	CASSQAGGPIGELFF
NA	TRBV27	many	TRBJ1-5	CASSLAGSKPQHF
NA	TRBV7-7	many	TRBJ2-5	CASSLQGVDQETQYF
TRBD2	TRBV15	many	TRBJ2-7	CATSRDPGLAGGEQYF
TRBD1	TRBV18	few	TRBJ2-1	CASSPFRDRDPFEQFF
NA	TRBV29-1	many	TRBJ1-1	CSVRISHTEAFF
TRBD2	TRBV20-1	NA	TRBJ2-7	CSAMEREGGKQYF
NA	TRBV6-9	many	TRBJ1-2	CASSYGGDYGYTF
NA	TRBV14	few	TRBJ2-7	CASSQVSTAYEQYF
TRBD2	TRBV28	many	TRBJ2-5	CASSLLWTSGRTWETQYF
TRBD2	TRBV20-1	many	TRBJ2-7	CSARPTLGGSGYEQYF
NA	TRBV5-1	many	TRBJ1-1	CASSLTVNTEAFF
NA	TRBV12-3/TRBV12-4	NA	TRBJ2-3	CASSPGPNTPTDTQYF